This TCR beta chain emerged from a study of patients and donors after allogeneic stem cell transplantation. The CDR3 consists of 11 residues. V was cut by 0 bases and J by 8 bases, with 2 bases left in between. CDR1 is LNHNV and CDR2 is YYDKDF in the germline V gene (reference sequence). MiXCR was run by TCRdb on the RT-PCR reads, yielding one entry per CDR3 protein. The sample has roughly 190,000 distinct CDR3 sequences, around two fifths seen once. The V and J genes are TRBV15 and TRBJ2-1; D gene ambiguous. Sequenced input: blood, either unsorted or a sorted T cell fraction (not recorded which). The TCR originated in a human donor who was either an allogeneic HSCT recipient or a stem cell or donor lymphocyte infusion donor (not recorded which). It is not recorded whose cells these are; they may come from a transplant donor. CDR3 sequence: CATSRDDEQFF. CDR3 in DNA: TGTGCCACCAGCAGAGACGATGAGCAGTTCTTC.